A selection of T cell receptor beta chains follows, all from one sample in a study of blood T cell repertoires in COVID-19. Data came from immunoSEQ multiplex PCR; TCRdb stores just in-frame clones and leaves some out. The table shows over 150,000 clones, with roughly 84% occurring only once. Sequencing was done on a sample of peripheral blood. Source of these receptors: an older woman with acute or convalescent COVID-19. Both conserved end residues are part of each CDR3. D genes are given only for firm matches. Only some rows state a clone size, as once, few, many or a class for expanded clones.

v_call: TRBV7-2
clone_size: few
j_call: TRBJ2-2
d_call: .
cdr3_aa: CASSLVGGGYTGELFF
cdr3_nt: TGTGCCAGCAGCTTAGTCGGCGGGGGCTACACCGGGGAGCTGTTTTTT

v_call: TRBV7-3
clone_size: .
j_call: TRBJ2-3
d_call: .
cdr3_aa: CASSLYGGPNTDTQYF
cdr3_nt: TGTGCCAGCAGCTTGTACGGGGGGCCTAACACAGATACGCAGTATTTT

v_call: TRBV7-6
clone_size: .
j_call: TRBJ2-7
d_call: TRBD2
cdr3_aa: CASSLAQLAGGREQYF
cdr3_nt: TGTGCCAGCAGCTTAGCCCAACTAGCGGGGGGGCGCGAGCAGTACTTC

v_call: TRBV28
clone_size: .
j_call: TRBJ1-2
d_call: TRBD1
cdr3_aa: CASSLTGGSYGYTF
cdr3_nt: TGTGCCAGCAGTTTGACAGGGGGTTCTTATGGCTACACCTTC

v_call: TRBV5-1
clone_size: few
j_call: TRBJ2-2
d_call: .
cdr3_aa: CASSSGLNPNTGELFF
cdr3_nt: TGCGCCAGCAGCTCAGGACTGAACCCGAACACCGGGGAGCTGTTTTTT

v_call: TRBV7-3
clone_size: .
j_call: TRBJ2-7
d_call: TRBD1
cdr3_aa: CASSLSGRQGPYEQYF
cdr3_nt: TGTGCCAGCAGCCTCTCGGGGAGACAGGGACCCTACGAGCAGTACTTC

v_call: TRBV11-2
clone_size: .
j_call: TRBJ1-6
d_call: TRBD1
cdr3_aa: CASSFTGADNSPLHF
cdr3_nt: TGTGCCAGCAGCTTCACAGGGGCTGATAATTCACCCCTCCACTTT

v_call: TRBV29-1
clone_size: .
j_call: TRBJ2-7
d_call: TRBD1
cdr3_aa: CSFSGTGIYEQYF
cdr3_nt: TGCAGCTTCTCCGGGACAGGGATCTACGAGCAGTACTTC

v_call: TRBV3-1/TRBV3-2
clone_size: .
j_call: TRBJ2-7
d_call: .
cdr3_aa: CASSQDGVVPYEQYF
cdr3_nt: TGTGCCAGCAGCCAAGACGGGGTGGTTCCATACGAGCAGTACTTC

v_call: TRBV7-9
clone_size: few
j_call: TRBJ1-4
d_call: .
cdr3_aa: CASSPSIVVTTNEKLFF
cdr3_nt: TGTGCCAGCAGCCCCTCGATAGTAGTTACAACTAATGAAAAACTGTTTTTT